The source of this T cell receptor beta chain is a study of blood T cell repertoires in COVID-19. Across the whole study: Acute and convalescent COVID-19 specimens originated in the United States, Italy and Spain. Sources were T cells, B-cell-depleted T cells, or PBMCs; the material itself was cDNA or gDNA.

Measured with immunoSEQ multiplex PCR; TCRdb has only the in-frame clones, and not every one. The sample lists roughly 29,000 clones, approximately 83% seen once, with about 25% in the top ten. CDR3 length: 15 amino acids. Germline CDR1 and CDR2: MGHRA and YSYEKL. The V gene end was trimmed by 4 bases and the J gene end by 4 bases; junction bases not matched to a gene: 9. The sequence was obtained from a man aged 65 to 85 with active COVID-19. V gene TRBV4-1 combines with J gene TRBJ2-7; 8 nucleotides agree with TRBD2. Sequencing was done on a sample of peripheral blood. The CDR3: CASSLGPGGGYEQYF. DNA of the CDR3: TGCGCCAGCAGCCTAGGCCCCGGGGGGGGATACGAGCAGTACTTC.